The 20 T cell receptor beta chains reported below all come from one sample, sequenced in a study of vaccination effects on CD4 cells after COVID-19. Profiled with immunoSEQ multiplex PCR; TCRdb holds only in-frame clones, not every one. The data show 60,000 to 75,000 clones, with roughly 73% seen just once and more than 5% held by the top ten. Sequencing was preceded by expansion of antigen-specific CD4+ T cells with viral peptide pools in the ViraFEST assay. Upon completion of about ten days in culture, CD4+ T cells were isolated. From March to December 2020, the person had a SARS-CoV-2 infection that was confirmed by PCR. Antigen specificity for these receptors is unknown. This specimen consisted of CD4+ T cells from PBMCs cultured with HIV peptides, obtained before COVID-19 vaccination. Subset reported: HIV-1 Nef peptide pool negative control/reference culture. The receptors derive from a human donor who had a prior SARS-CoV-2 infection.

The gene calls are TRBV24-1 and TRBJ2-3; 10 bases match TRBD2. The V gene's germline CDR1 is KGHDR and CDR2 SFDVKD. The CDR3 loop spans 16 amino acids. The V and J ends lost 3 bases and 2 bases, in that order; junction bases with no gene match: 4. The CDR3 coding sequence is TGTGCCACCAGTGATCCTAGCGGGGGACTCACAGATACGCAGTATTTT. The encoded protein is CATSDPSGGLTDTQYF.

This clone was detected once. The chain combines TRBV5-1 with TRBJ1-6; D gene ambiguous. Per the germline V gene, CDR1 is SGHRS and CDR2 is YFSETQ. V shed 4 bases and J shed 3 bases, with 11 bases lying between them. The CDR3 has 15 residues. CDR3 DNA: TGCGCCAGCAGCCCGGCCAGCGGCTATAATTCACCCCTCCACTTT. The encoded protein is CASSPASGYNSPLHF.

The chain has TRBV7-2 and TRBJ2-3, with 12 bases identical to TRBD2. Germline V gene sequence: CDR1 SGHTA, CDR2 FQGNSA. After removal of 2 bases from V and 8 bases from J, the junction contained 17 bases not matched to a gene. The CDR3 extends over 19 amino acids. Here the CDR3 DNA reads TGTGCCAGCAGCTTATGGGAGTATGGGTTCCGGACTAGCGGGGTTACGCAGTATTTT. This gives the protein CASSLWEYGFRTSGVTQYF.

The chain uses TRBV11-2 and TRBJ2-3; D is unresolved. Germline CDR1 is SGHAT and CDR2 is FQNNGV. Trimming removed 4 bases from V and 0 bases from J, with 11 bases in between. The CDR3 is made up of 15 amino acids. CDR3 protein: CASSYTGASTDTQYF. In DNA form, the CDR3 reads TGTGCCAGCAGCTACACGGGTGCTAGCACAGATACGCAGTATTTT.

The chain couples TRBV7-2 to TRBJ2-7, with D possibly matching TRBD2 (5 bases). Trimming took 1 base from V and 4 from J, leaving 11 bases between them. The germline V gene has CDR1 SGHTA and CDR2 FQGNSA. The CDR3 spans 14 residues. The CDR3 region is CASSLVGGAYEQYF. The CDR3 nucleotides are TGTGCCAGCAGCTTAGTTGGAGGAGCTTACGAGCAGTACTTC.

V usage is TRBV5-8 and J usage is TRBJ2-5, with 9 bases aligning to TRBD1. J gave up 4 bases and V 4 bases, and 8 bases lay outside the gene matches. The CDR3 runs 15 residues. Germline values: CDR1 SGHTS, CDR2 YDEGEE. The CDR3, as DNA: TGTGCCAGCAGCCCGGGGGACAGGGTGGGAGAGACCCAGTACTTC. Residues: CASSPGDRVGETQYF.

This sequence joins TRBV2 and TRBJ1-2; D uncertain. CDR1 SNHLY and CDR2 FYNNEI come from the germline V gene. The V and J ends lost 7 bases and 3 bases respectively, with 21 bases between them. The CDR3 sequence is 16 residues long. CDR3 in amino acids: CASTTFRPPGDYGYTF. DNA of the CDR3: TGTGCCAGCACCACTTTTAGGCCCCCCGGGGACTATGGCTACACCTTC.

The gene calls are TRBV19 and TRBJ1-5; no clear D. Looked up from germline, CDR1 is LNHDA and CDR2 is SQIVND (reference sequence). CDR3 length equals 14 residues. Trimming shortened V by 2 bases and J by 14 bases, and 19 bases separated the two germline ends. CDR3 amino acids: CASSIMVRAAYKHF. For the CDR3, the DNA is TGTGCCAGTAGTATAATGGTTAGGGCAGCCTATAAGCATTTT.

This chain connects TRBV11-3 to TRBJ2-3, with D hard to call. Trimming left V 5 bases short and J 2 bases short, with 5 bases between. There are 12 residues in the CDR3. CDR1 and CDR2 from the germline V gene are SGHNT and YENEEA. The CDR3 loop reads CASSGVTDTQYF. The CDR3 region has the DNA TGTGCCAGCAGCGGAGTCACAGATACGCAGTATTTT.

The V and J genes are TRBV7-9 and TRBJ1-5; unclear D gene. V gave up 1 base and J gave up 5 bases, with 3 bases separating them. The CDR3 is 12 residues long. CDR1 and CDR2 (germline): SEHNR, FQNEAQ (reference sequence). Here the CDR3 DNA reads TGTGCCAGCAGCTTAGGGTATCAGCCCCAGCATTTT. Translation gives CASSLGYQPQHF. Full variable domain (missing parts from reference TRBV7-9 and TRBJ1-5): DTGVSQNPRHKITKRGQNVTFRCDPISEHNRLYWYRQTLGQGPEFLTYFQNEAQLEKSRLLSDRFSAERPKGSFSTLEIQRTEQGDSAMYLCASSLGYQPQHFGDGTRLSIL.

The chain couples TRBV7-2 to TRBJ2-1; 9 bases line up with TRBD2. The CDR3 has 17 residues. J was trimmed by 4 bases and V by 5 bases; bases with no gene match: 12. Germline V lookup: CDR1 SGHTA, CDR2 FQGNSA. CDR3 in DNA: TGTGCCAGCAGCCCGGGATTAGGTACTAGCGGGTACAATGAGCAGTTCTTC. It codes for CASSPGLGTSGYNEQFF.

The CDR3 is CASSVTSDSYNEQFF. The DNA for the CDR3 is TGTGCCAGCAGCGTAACTAGCGACTCCTACAATGAGCAGTTCTTC. This sequence joins TRBV9 and TRBJ2-1; 7 nucleotides agree with TRBD2. The J segment lost 0 bases and the V segment lost 1 base, leaving 1 base of the junction unmatched. Germline CDR1 reads SGDLS; CDR2 reads YYNGEE. The length of the CDR3 is 15 residues.

CDR3 protein: CATSSPGYSYEQYF. Here the CDR3 DNA reads TGTGCCACCAGCAGCCCGGGATACTCCTACGAGCAGTACTTC. The chain has TRBV15 and TRBJ2-7, with D perhaps TRBD2 (5 bases). Deletions cut 3 bases from V and 0 bases from J, with 9 bases between. Germline V CDR1 and CDR2: LNHNV, YYDKDF (reference sequence). The CDR3 covers 14 residues.

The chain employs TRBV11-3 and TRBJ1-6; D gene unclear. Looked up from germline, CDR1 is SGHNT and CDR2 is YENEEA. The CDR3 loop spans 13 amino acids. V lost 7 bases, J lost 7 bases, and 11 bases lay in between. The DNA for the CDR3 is TGTGCCAGCACCACATCCGTAAATTCACCCCTCCACTTT. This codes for CASTTSVNSPLHF.

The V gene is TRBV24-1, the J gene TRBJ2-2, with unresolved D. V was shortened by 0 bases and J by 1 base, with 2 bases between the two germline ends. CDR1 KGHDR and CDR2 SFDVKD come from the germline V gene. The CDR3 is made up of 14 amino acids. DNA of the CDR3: TGTGCCACCAGTGATTTGGGGAACACCGGGGAGCTGTTTTTT. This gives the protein CATSDLGNTGELFF.

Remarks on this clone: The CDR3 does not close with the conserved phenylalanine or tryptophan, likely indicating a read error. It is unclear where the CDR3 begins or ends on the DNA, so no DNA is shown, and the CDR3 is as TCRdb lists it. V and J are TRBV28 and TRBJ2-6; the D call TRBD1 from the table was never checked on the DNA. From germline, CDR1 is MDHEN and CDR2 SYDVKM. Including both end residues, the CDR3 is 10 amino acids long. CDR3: CASNLLTPSR.

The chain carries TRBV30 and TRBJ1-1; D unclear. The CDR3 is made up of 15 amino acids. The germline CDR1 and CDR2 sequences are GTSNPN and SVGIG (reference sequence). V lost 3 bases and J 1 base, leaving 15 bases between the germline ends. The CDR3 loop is CAWRRVGSTNTEAFF. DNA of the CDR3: TGTGCCTGGAGGCGGGTCGGGTCAACGAACACTGAAGCTTTCTTT.

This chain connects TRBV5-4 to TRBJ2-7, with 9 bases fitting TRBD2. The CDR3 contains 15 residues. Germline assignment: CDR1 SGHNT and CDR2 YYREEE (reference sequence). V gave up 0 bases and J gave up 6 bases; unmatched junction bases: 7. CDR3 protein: CASSLAKGGRAEQYF. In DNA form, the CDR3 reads TGTGCCAGCAGCTTGGCCAAGGGCGGGAGGGCCGAGCAGTACTTC.

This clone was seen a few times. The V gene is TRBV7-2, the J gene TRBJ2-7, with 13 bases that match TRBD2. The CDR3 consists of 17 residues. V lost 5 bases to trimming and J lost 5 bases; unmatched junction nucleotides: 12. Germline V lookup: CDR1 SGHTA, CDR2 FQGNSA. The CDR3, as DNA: TGTGCCAGCAGCAAAGTCGGACTAGCGGGAGATTCCCACGAGCAGTACTTC. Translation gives CASSKVGLAGDSHEQYF.

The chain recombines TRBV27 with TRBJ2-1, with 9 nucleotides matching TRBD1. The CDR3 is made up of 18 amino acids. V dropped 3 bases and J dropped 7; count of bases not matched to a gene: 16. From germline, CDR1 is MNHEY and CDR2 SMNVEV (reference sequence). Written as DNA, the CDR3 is TGTGCCAGCAGTTTTAATACCCCGACAGGGGGGAGCCGAAATGAGCAGTTCTTC. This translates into CASSFNTPTGGSRNEQFF.